The 9 T cell receptor beta chains in this list originate from one sample, sequenced in a study of shared clonotypes between healthy human individuals. This table comes from immunoSEQ multiplex PCR, and its TCRdb copy is limited to in-frame clones, with some not included. This table holds roughly 700,000 clones, around 74% found once. Specimen: memory CD4+ T cells sorted from blood. The subset: CD45RA-negative fraction. The receptors derive from a woman under 40 in good health.

The chain couples TRBV20-1 to TRBJ1-2; D ambiguous. Between the trimmed V and J ends, which lost 4 bases and 7 bases, there was a span of 7 bases. The CDR3 spans 10 residues. From germline, CDR1 is DFQATT and CDR2 SNEGSKA (reference sequence). The CDR3, as DNA: TGCAGTGCTAATCCAGGTGGCTACACCTTC. Its translation is CSANPGGYTF.

The chain joins TRBV5-5 to TRBJ1-5; D is unresolved. The V gene's germline CDR1 is SGHKS and CDR2 YYEKEE (reference sequence). V gave up 1 base and J gave up 7 bases, with 12 bases separating them. The CDR3 sequence is 14 residues long. The CDR3 region is CASSLNVQRQPQHF. The CDR3 region has the DNA TGTGCCAGCAGCTTGAACGTTCAGAGGCAGCCCCAGCATTTT.

The V gene is TRBV28, the J gene TRBJ1-3; D unresolved. Trimming left V 8 bases short and J 4 bases short, with 9 bases between. CDR1 MDHEN and CDR2 SYDVKM come from the germline V gene. The CDR3 loop spans 12 amino acids. This chain's CDR3 is CASGFQGNTIYF. The CDR3 region has the DNA TGTGCCAGCGGCTTCCAAGGAAACACCATATATTTT.

The rearrangement links TRBV7-9 to TRBJ2-2, with D perhaps TRBD2 (5 bases). CDR3 length: 15 amino acids. Trimming shortened V by 5 bases and J by 6 bases, and 16 bases separated the two germline ends. Germline CDR1 SEHNR, CDR2 FQNEAQ (reference sequence). DNA of the CDR3: TGTGCCAGCAGCGAAACTAGAGCGGTCCCCGGGGAGCTGTTTTTT. It is translated as CASSETRAVPGELFF.

The CDR3 protein is CASYRDNGDEKLFF. The CDR3 bases are TGTGCCAGCTACCGGGACAATGGGGATGAAAAACTGTTTTTT. V usage is TRBV18 and J usage is TRBJ1-4, with D maybe TRBD1 (6 bases). The V end lost 7 bases, the J end lost 6 bases, and 15 bases lay between the germline ends. Germline V gives CDR1 KGHSH, CDR2 LQKENI. This CDR3 has 14 amino acids.

This clone was seen only once. The chain recombines TRBV6-6 with TRBJ2-7; 8 nucleotides line up with TRBD1. Trimming removed 6 bases from V and 7 bases from J; junction bases left unmatched: 14. The CDR3 extends over 15 amino acids. Germline-derived CDR1 and CDR2 are MNHNY and SVGAGI (reference sequence). The CDR3 here is CASSTTLAGGSEQYF. CDR3 DNA sequence: TGTGCCAGCAGCACCACACTCGCAGGGGGCAGTGAGCAGTACTTC.

This sequence joins TRBV18 and TRBJ1-1; maybe TRBD1 (6 bases). Germline V gene data show CDR1 as KGHSH and CDR2 as LQKENI. Deletions cut 6 bases from V and 4 bases from J, with 15 bases between. This CDR3 has 14 amino acids. The CDR3 loop is CASSQGQQFTEAFF. The CDR3 DNA is TGTGCCAGCTCCCAAGGACAGCAATTCACTGAAGCTTTCTTT.

This clone was observed once. The chain links TRBV11-1 to TRBJ2-1, with no clear D. Trimming removed 2 bases at V and 8 bases at J, with 4 bases between. The CDR3 is 11 residues long. Germline CDR1 and CDR2: SGHAT and FQDESV (reference sequence). The CDR3 coding sequence is TGTGCCAGCAGCTTAATCGATGAGCAGTTCTTC. Translating gives CASSLIDEQFF.

CDR3 sequence: CASRTGGADTQYF. CDR3 sequence (DNA): TGCGCCAGCAGGACAGGGGGCGCGGATACGCAGTATTTT. The chain is built from TRBV5-1 and TRBJ2-3; 10 bases line up with TRBD1. Germline CDR1 is SGHRS and CDR2 is YFSETQ. J lost 6 bases, V lost 5 bases, and 3 bases had no gene match. This CDR3 is 13 amino acids long.